This is a list of T cell receptor beta chains from one sample in a study of regulatory and conventional T cells in RAG deficiency. Repertoires were generated with immunoSEQ multiplex PCR, while TCRdb's copy carries only in-frame clones and drops some. The top ten hold roughly 0.51% of the sample, which has 40,000 to 55,000 clones, approximately 90% seen once. The sample was also reused in another study, on regulatory T cells.

The sequencing input was CD4+ effector T cells sorted from blood. Receptor source: a human donor in good health. CDR3s include the opening cysteine and the closing phenylalanine or tryptophan. Each record gives: J gene, V gene, clone size, D gene, CDR3 DNA, CDR3 protein. The D gene is left open where the match is weak. Rows may omit the clone size; those that give it use once, few, many or a size class.

J gene: TRBJ2-5; V gene: TRBV7-9; clone size: NA; D gene: TRBD2; CDR3 DNA: TGTGCCAGCAGCTTGGGCGGGAGACAAGAGACCCAGTACTTC; CDR3 protein: CASSLGGRQETQYF
J gene: TRBJ2-3; V gene: TRBV7-2; clone size: NA; D gene: NA; CDR3 DNA: TGTGCCAGCAGCGAACAGATTCGCACAGATACGCAGTATTTT; CDR3 protein: CASSEQIRTDTQYF
J gene: TRBJ1-2; V gene: TRBV19; clone size: few; D gene: NA; CDR3 DNA: TGTGCCAGTAGTGCCGGGAGGCTCTATGGCTACACCTTC; CDR3 protein: CASSAGRLYGYTF
J gene: TRBJ1-4; V gene: TRBV10-3; clone size: once; D gene: NA; CDR3 DNA: TGTGCCATCAGTCCATTGGACGGCCCAGGCGAAAAACTGTTTTTT; CDR3 protein: CAISPLDGPGEKLFF
J gene: TRBJ1-1; V gene: TRBV10-1; clone size: NA; D gene: NA; CDR3 DNA: TGCGCCAGCAGTGTATTACAGGGTGGTGATGAAGCTTTCTTT; CDR3 protein: CASSVLQGGDEAFF
J gene: TRBJ2-2; V gene: TRBV6-1; clone size: once; D gene: TRBD1; CDR3 DNA: TGTGCCAGTCTGGGGACAGGGTACACCGGGGAGCTGTTTTTT; CDR3 protein: CASLGTGYTGELFF
J gene: TRBJ2-2; V gene: TRBV5-1; clone size: NA; D gene: NA; CDR3 DNA: TGCGCCGCGGGTCAGCTAGGCGGGGAGCTGTTTTTT; CDR3 protein: CAAGQLGGELFF
J gene: TRBJ1-1; V gene: TRBV2; clone size: NA; D gene: NA; CDR3 DNA: TGTGCCAGCAATCCCTCCGCGAACACTGAAGCTTTCTTT; CDR3 protein: CASNPSANTEAFF
J gene: TRBJ2-7; V gene: TRBV19; clone size: NA; D gene: NA; CDR3 DNA: TGTGCCAGTAGTATGAATCCAGTTGGGAGCCTATCCTACGAGCAGTACTTC; CDR3 protein: CASSMNPVGSLSYEQYF
J gene: TRBJ1-4; V gene: TRBV6-6; clone size: NA; D gene: TRBD1; CDR3 DNA: TGTGCCAGCAGCCGGACAGGAAATGAAAAACTGTTTTTT; CDR3 protein: CASSRTGNEKLFF
J gene: TRBJ1-1; V gene: TRBV6-6; clone size: NA; D gene: NA; CDR3 DNA: TGTGCCAGCCTACAGGATCCGAACACTGAAGCTTTCTTT; CDR3 protein: CASLQDPNTEAFF
J gene: TRBJ1-2; V gene: TRBV21-1; clone size: NA; D gene: NA; CDR3 DNA: TGTGCCAGCAGCATCTGGGTCTCTTACAGGAGACCTACTAACTATGGCTACACCTTC; CDR3 protein: CASSIWVSYRRPTNYGYTF
J gene: TRBJ1-5; V gene: TRBV5-8; clone size: once; D gene: TRBD1; CDR3 DNA: TGTGCCAGCAGCTTCGGGACAGGGGTCGACAATCAGCCCCAGCATTTT; CDR3 protein: CASSFGTGVDNQPQHF
J gene: TRBJ1-4; V gene: TRBV19; clone size: NA; D gene: NA; CDR3 DNA: TGTGCCAGCCGTCGACAGGCCAATGAAAAACTGTTTTTT; CDR3 protein: CASRRQANEKLFF
J gene: TRBJ2-2; V gene: TRBV27; clone size: NA; D gene: NA; CDR3 DNA: TGTGCCAGCAGTATAAAGCCCGGAGGCGCGTCCGGGGAGCTGTTTTTT; CDR3 protein: CASSIKPGGASGELFF
J gene: TRBJ1-1; V gene: TRBV18; clone size: NA; D gene: NA; CDR3 DNA: TGTGCCAGCTCACTAAACAAGAACACTGAAGCTTTCTTT; CDR3 protein: CASSLNKNTEAFF
J gene: TRBJ2-7; V gene: TRBV28; clone size: NA; D gene: TRBD2; CDR3 DNA: TGTGCCAGCAGGCCTAGCGGGAGTTTCTACGAGCAGTACTTC; CDR3 protein: CASRPSGSFYEQYF
J gene: TRBJ2-1; V gene: TRBV6-5; clone size: NA; D gene: TRBD1; CDR3 DNA: TGTGCCAGCAGTCCCGGGACAGGGCGCAATGAGCAGTTCTTC; CDR3 protein: CASSPGTGRNEQFF
J gene: TRBJ1-5; V gene: TRBV5-6; clone size: NA; D gene: NA; CDR3 DNA: TGTGCCAGCAGCTTCACTGATCAGCCCCAGCATTTT; CDR3 protein: CASSFTDQPQHF
J gene: TRBJ1-1; V gene: TRBV6-1; clone size: NA; D gene: TRBD1; CDR3 DNA: TGTGCCAGCAGTCGGGACAGGGCAAAGGCTTTCTTT; CDR3 protein: CASSRDRAKAFF
J gene: TRBJ2-3; V gene: TRBV5-1; clone size: NA; D gene: NA; CDR3 DNA: TGCGCCAGCAGGCGGGTGAACCTAATTACAGATACGCAGTATTTT; CDR3 protein: CASRRVNLITDTQYF
J gene: TRBJ2-5; V gene: TRBV5-4; clone size: NA; D gene: NA; CDR3 DNA: TGTGCCAGCAGCTTGCCCCAAGAGACCCAGTACTTC; CDR3 protein: CASSLPQETQYF
J gene: TRBJ1-1; V gene: TRBV5-1; clone size: NA; D gene: NA; CDR3 DNA: TGCGCCAGCAGCTTGGCTGGGGCGGCGAACACTGAAGCTTTCTTT; CDR3 protein: CASSLAGAANTEAFF
J gene: TRBJ2-7; V gene: TRBV5-1; clone size: NA; D gene: NA; CDR3 DNA: TGCGCCAGCAGCTCGAATACAGGGTACGAGCAGTACTTC; CDR3 protein: CASSSNTGYEQYF
J gene: TRBJ1-1; V gene: TRBV7-9; clone size: NA; D gene: TRBD1; CDR3 DNA: TGTGCCAGCAGCCCCCTGGGACAGATGAACACTGAAGCTTTCTTT; CDR3 protein: CASSPLGQMNTEAFF
J gene: TRBJ2-7; V gene: TRBV10-3; clone size: NA; D gene: TRBD1; CDR3 DNA: TGTGCCATCACCCCGGGACAGGGCCACCACGAGCAGTACTTC; CDR3 protein: CAITPGQGHHEQYF
J gene: TRBJ1-1; V gene: TRBV4-1; clone size: NA; D gene: NA; CDR3 DNA: TGCGCCAGCAGCCAAGGGGCTTCTAGGACGAACACTGAAGCTTTCTTT; CDR3 protein: CASSQGASRTNTEAFF
J gene: TRBJ1-4; V gene: TRBV28; clone size: NA; D gene: TRBD1; CDR3 DNA: TGTGCCAGCAGTCCTTCCAGGACAGGCGAAAAACTGTTTTTT; CDR3 protein: CASSPSRTGEKLFF
J gene: TRBJ2-2; V gene: TRBV6-6; clone size: NA; D gene: NA; CDR3 DNA: TGTGCCAGCAGAAGGGGATCCGGGGAGCTGTTTTTT; CDR3 protein: CASRRGSGELFF
J gene: TRBJ2-7; V gene: TRBV7-2; clone size: NA; D gene: NA; CDR3 DNA: TGTGCCAGCAGCTTCTCACTCGGGATACCCTACGAGCAGTACTTC; CDR3 protein: CASSFSLGIPYEQYF
J gene: TRBJ2-1; V gene: TRBV19; clone size: NA; D gene: NA; CDR3 DNA: TGTGCCAGTAGAAGGCAGGTGGACAATGAGCAGTTCTTC; CDR3 protein: CASRRQVDNEQFF
J gene: TRBJ2-2; V gene: TRBV15; clone size: NA; D gene: NA; CDR3 DNA: TGTGCCACCAGCAGAGTACTAATAGAGGGGGTCACCGGGGAGCTGTTTTTT; CDR3 protein: CATSRVLIEGVTGELFF
J gene: TRBJ1-5; V gene: TRBV5-1; clone size: NA; D gene: NA; CDR3 DNA: TGCGCCAGCAGCCCCGGTGGGGGAGGAGACAATCAGCCCCAGCATTTT; CDR3 protein: CASSPGGGGDNQPQHF
J gene: TRBJ1-1; V gene: TRBV28; clone size: few; D gene: NA; CDR3 DNA: TGTGCCAGCAGTTTACTAATCGGGGGGGACACTGAAGCTTTCTTT; CDR3 protein: CASSLLIGGDTEAFF
J gene: TRBJ1-1; V gene: TRBV5-1; clone size: NA; D gene: NA; CDR3 DNA: TGCGCCAGCAGCTACTACGACGCAAGGGGGGCTTTCTTT; CDR3 protein: CASSYYDARGAFF
J gene: TRBJ1-3; V gene: TRBV14; clone size: few; D gene: NA; CDR3 DNA: TGTGCCAGCTCCCTAAACAGGGTGAACACCATATATTTT; CDR3 protein: CASSLNRVNTIYF
J gene: TRBJ1-2; V gene: TRBV14; clone size: NA; D gene: NA; CDR3 DNA: TGTGCCAGTTACTTCCATTCCAGGGTCGGTAGAGCTGGCTACACCTTC; CDR3 protein: CASYFHSRVGRAGYTF
J gene: TRBJ1-2; V gene: TRBV27; clone size: NA; D gene: NA; CDR3 DNA: TGTGCCAGCAGTTTTACAGGCGATTATGGCTACACCTTC; CDR3 protein: CASSFTGDYGYTF
J gene: TRBJ2-6; V gene: TRBV5-4; clone size: NA; D gene: NA; CDR3 DNA: TGTGCCAGCAGCCGAACTAGTGCCGCTCTTGCGGCCAACGTCCTGACTTTC; CDR3 protein: CASSRTSAALAANVLTF
J gene: TRBJ1-1; V gene: TRBV4-1; clone size: NA; D gene: NA; CDR3 DNA: TGCGCCAGCAGCCAACCTACAGCAAAAGCCAGGGCCAACACTGAAGCTTTCTTT; CDR3 protein: CASSQPTAKARANTEAFF
J gene: TRBJ2-3; V gene: TRBV5-4; clone size: NA; D gene: NA; CDR3 DNA: TGTGCCAGCAGCCAGGCAACTAGGGAAGATACGCAGTATTTT; CDR3 protein: CASSQATREDTQYF
J gene: TRBJ1-4; V gene: TRBV9; clone size: NA; D gene: NA; CDR3 DNA: TGTGCCAGCAGCCCCCGCGAAGGGACTAATGAAAAACTGTTTTTT; CDR3 protein: CASSPREGTNEKLFF
J gene: TRBJ2-5; V gene: TRBV7-9; clone size: NA; D gene: TRBD1; CDR3 DNA: TGTGCCAGCAGCACGAACTACAGGGGGGAGACCCAGTACTTC; CDR3 protein: CASSTNYRGETQYF
J gene: TRBJ2-1; V gene: TRBV2; clone size: NA; D gene: TRBD1; CDR3 DNA: TGTGCCAGCAGTGGGACAGGGGGCTACAATGAGCAGTTCTTC; CDR3 protein: CASSGTGGYNEQFF
J gene: TRBJ2-7; V gene: TRBV5-1; clone size: NA; D gene: NA; CDR3 DNA: TGCGCCAGCAGCTGGGGGGGACAGCCCTCCTACGAGCAGTACTTC; CDR3 protein: CASSWGGQPSYEQYF
J gene: TRBJ2-7; V gene: TRBV6-5; clone size: NA; D gene: NA; CDR3 DNA: TGTGCCAGCAGGTCCAGGGGAGACTACGAGCAGTACTTC; CDR3 protein: CASRSRGDYEQYF
J gene: TRBJ1-2; V gene: TRBV9; clone size: NA; D gene: NA; CDR3 DNA: TGTGCCAGCAGCGTGTCCCAGTCGGGGGGACGTGATGGCTACACCTTC; CDR3 protein: CASSVSQSGGRDGYTF
J gene: TRBJ1-2; V gene: TRBV5-5; clone size: NA; D gene: NA; CDR3 DNA: TGTGCCTCCGCCCTGGGGGGGGACTATGGCTACACCTTC; CDR3 protein: CASALGGDYGYTF
J gene: TRBJ1-2; V gene: TRBV30; clone size: NA; D gene: NA; CDR3 DNA: TGTGCCTGGATTGGCGGGTCTGTAGGCTACACCTTC; CDR3 protein: CAWIGGSVGYTF
J gene: TRBJ1-1; V gene: TRBV5-1; clone size: NA; D gene: TRBD1; CDR3 DNA: TGCGCCAGCAGCGGACAGGGCATGAACACTGAAGCTTTCTTT; CDR3 protein: CASSGQGMNTEAFF
J gene: TRBJ2-5; V gene: TRBV11-2; clone size: NA; D gene: TRBD1; CDR3 DNA: TGTGCCAGCAGCTTAGATGATGAGTGGCTGCAGGGGGCCGGAGAGACCCAGTACTTC; CDR3 protein: CASSLDDEWLQGAGETQYF
J gene: TRBJ2-1; V gene: TRBV18; clone size: NA; D gene: TRBD2; CDR3 DNA: TGTGCCAGCTCACCAAGGGCGGGAGGGCCCGACAATGAGCAGTTCTTC; CDR3 protein: CASSPRAGGPDNEQFF
J gene: TRBJ1-1; V gene: TRBV7-2; clone size: NA; D gene: NA; CDR3 DNA: TGTGCCAGCAGCTTAGTGTGGGGTGGGAACACTGAAGCTTTCTTT; CDR3 protein: CASSLVWGGNTEAFF
J gene: TRBJ2-7; V gene: TRBV5-1; clone size: NA; D gene: NA; CDR3 DNA: TGCGCCAGCAGCTTGGATAGTGGGTACGAGCAGTACTTC; CDR3 protein: CASSLDSGYEQYF
J gene: TRBJ2-7; V gene: TRBV7-3; clone size: NA; D gene: TRBD1; CDR3 DNA: TGTGCCAGCAGCTTAGGTGGACAGGGGTCATATTCCGAGCAGTACTTT; CDR3 protein: CASSLGGQGSYSEQYF
J gene: TRBJ2-2; V gene: TRBV9; clone size: NA; D gene: TRBD2; CDR3 DNA: TGTGCCAGCAGCGATAGCGGGAGGTCGAACACCGGGGAGCTGTTTTTT; CDR3 protein: CASSDSGRSNTGELFF
J gene: TRBJ1-2; V gene: TRBV25-1; clone size: once; D gene: NA; CDR3 DNA: TGTGCCAGCAGCCCGGGGGGGAGTTATGGCTACACCTTC; CDR3 protein: CASSPGGSYGYTF
J gene: TRBJ1-2; V gene: TRBV14; clone size: few; D gene: NA; CDR3 DNA: TGTGCCAGCAGCCCGCAATTGAACTATGGCTACACCTTC; CDR3 protein: CASSPQLNYGYTF